What follows are 29 T cell receptor beta chains derived from one specimen sequenced in a study of CD8 T cells in Susac syndrome. cDNA came from roughly 0.47 to 1 ug RNA primed by random hexamers. TCRdb itself ran the immunoSEQ multiplex PCR reads through MiXCR, one entry per CDR3 protein. The table has approximately 170,000 distinct CDR3 sequences, about 90% seen once; the top ten hold under 0.085%. The source material was CD4+ T cells from PBMCs. Receptor source: a human donor in good health.

J is TRBJ2-7 and V is TRBV5-1; 11 bases match TRBD2. In germline, CDR1 is SGHRS, CDR2 YFSETQ. The CDR3 has 15 residues. The V segment lost 0 bases and the J segment 7 bases; nucleotides outside the gene matches: 6. The CDR3 DNA sequence: TGCGCCAGCAGCTTGGAAACTAGCGGGAGAAGGGAGCAGTACTTC. Protein sequence: CASSLETSGRREQYF.

The gene calls are TRBV2 and TRBJ2-5, with D uncertain. The CDR3 is 12 residues long. Trimming left V 5 bases short and J 3 bases short, with 7 bases between. Per germline, CDR1 SNHLY and CDR2 FYNNEI. The CDR3 coding sequence is TGTGCCAGCAGTTATGGGGAAGAGACCCAGTACTTC. Translating gives CASSYGEETQYF.

The chain carries TRBV11-2 and TRBJ2-2, with TRBD1 identical over 8 bases. V lost 7 bases, J lost 2 bases, and 6 bases stayed unmatched. Germline V gene data show CDR1 as SGHAT and CDR2 as FQNNGV. CDR3 size: 15 residues. The CDR3 protein is CASMRGQANTGELFF. CDR3 bases: TGTGCCAGCATGAGGGGACAGGCCAACACCGGGGAGCTGTTTTTT.

V usage is TRBV11-2 and J usage is TRBJ2-3; 7 bases fit TRBD2. This CDR3 spans 16 amino acids. Germline V CDR1 and CDR2: SGHAT, FQNNGV. V lost 6 bases and J lost 2; bases outside the gene matches: 11. The CDR3 DNA reads as TGTGCCAGCAGTTCCGGGACTAATCGACTCACAGATACGCAGTATTTT. The encoded protein is CASSSGTNRLTDTQYF.

J is TRBJ2-7 and V is TRBV6-5; 7 bases fit TRBD2. The V and J ends lost 6 bases and 6 bases, in that order; junction bases with no gene match: 5. Germline V gene sequence: CDR1 MNHEY, CDR2 SVGAGI. The CDR3 has 12 residues. The CDR3 reads CASRPSGGEQYF. The CDR3 DNA follows: TGTGCCAGCAGACCTTCGGGGGGCGAGCAGTACTTC.

This clonotype was picked up one time. The chain's CDR3 is CASSYSRQGGHQPQHF. CDR3 nucleotide sequence: TGTGCCAGCAGTTACTCGAGACAGGGTGGCCATCAGCCCCAGCATTTT. The genes are TRBV6-2 or TRBV6-3 and TRBJ1-5; 7 nucleotides align to TRBD1. From germline, CDR1 is MNHEY and CDR2 SVGEGT. The CDR3 is 16 residues long. The V segment lost 0 bases and the J segment 5 bases; nucleotides outside the gene matches: 7.

The J gene is TRBJ2-4, the V gene TRBV28; 7 bases line up with TRBD1. CDR1 MDHEN and CDR2 SYDVKM come from the germline V gene. This CDR3 comprises 15 residues. Losses at the gene ends were 7 bases for V and 3 bases for J; bases not matched to a gene: 9. CDR3 nucleotide sequence: TGTGCCAGCAAGGGGGCTTCCAGCGGCAAAAACATTCAGTACTTC. Its translation is CASKGASSGKNIQYF.

This chain links TRBV20-1 with TRBJ2-3; 9 positions match TRBD2. After removal of 6 bases from V and 0 bases from J, the junction contained 7 bases not matched to a gene. The CDR3 loop spans 15 amino acids. Germline CDR1 reads DFQATT; CDR2 reads SNEGSKA (reference sequence). The CDR3 loop is CSALPTSGSTDTQYF. The CDR3 DNA is TGCAGTGCCCTACCAACTAGCGGGAGCACAGATACGCAGTATTTT.

The DNA of the CDR3 is TGTGCCAGTACTCCGGGACCCTCGAACACTGAAGCTTTCTTT. It codes for CASTPGPSNTEAFF. This chain uses TRBV19 with TRBJ1-1; perhaps TRBD1 as D (5 bases). Trimming stripped 7 bases from V and 1 base from J, with 13 bases between. The CDR3 extends over 14 amino acids. CDR1 is LNHDA, CDR2 SQIVND, per germline (reference sequence). Full variable domain (rest looked up from reference TRBV19 and TRBJ1-1): DGGITQSPKYLFRKEGQNVTLSCEQNLNHDAMYWYRQDPGQGLRLIYYSQIVNDFQKGDIAEGYSVSREKKESFPLTVTSAQKNPTAFYLCASTPGPSNTEAFFGQGTRLTVV.

This clonotype occurred once. The rearrangement uses TRBV15 and TRBJ2-1; 10 positions agree with TRBD2. Germline CDR1 and CDR2: LNHNV and YYDKDF (reference sequence). The CDR3 spans 16 residues. With V trimmed by 3 bases and J by 7 bases, 9 bases remained unmatched. CDR3 nucleotide sequence: TGTGCCACCAGCAGCCAACTAGCGGGGTCCGGGAATGAGCAGTTCTTC. The encoded protein is CATSSQLAGSGNEQFF.

The chain couples TRBV5-6 to TRBJ2-3, with D tentatively TRBD1 (6 bases). The CDR3 extends over 15 amino acids. The V gene lost 4 bases and the J gene lost 1 base, with 13 bases spanning the gap. Germline V gives CDR1 SGHDT, CDR2 YYEEEE. The CDR3 DNA is TGTGCCAGCAGCCCCGACAGGAGACGCACAGATACGCAGTATTTT. Amino acid sequence: CASSPDRRRTDTQYF.

The chain has TRBV4-1 and TRBJ1-4; D gene ambiguous. Per the germline V gene, CDR1 is MGHRA and CDR2 is YSYEKL. The CDR3 spans 15 residues. V lost 4 bases and J lost 4, with 13 bases in between. CDR3 loop: CASSPVGWGNEKLFF. CDR3 DNA sequence: TGCGCCAGCAGCCCGGTCGGCTGGGGTAATGAAAAACTGTTTTTT.

The V call is TRBV7-3, the J call TRBJ2-3; 10 bases map to TRBD2. Germline V CDR1 and CDR2: SGHTA, FQGTGA. The J segment lost 7 bases and the V segment lost 4 bases, leaving 8 bases of the junction unmatched. This CDR3 contains 15 residues. The CDR3 reads CASSSSSGSGYTQYF. CDR3 coding DNA: TGTGCCAGCAGCTCCTCTAGCGGGAGTGGGTATACGCAGTATTTT.

As for this clonotype: The junction does not match germline at one end; this may be a read error. This rearrangement joins TRBV20-1 to TRBJ2-2; D unresolved. The CDR3 is 12 residues long. Per the germline V gene, CDR1 is DFQATT and CDR2 is SNEGSKA (reference sequence). CDR3: CSAGENTGELFF. In DNA, the CDR3 is TGCAGTGCTGGAGAGAACACCGGGGAGCTGTTTTTT.

This chain uses TRBV19 with TRBJ1-5; the D gene is possibly TRBD1 (5 bases). Deletions cut 11 bases from V and 7 bases from J, with 18 bases between. The germline CDR1 and CDR2 sequences are LNHDA and SQIVND (reference sequence). The CDR3 contains 13 residues. CDR3 protein: CAGAAGLSQPQHF. CDR3 coding DNA: TGTGCCGGGGCGGCAGGGTTATCGCAGCCCCAGCATTTT.

This clonotype was seen a single time. The CDR3 nucleotides are TGTGCCAGCTCACCATCTATCAGGGGTCTCACCGGGGAGCTGTTTTTT. Protein: CASSPSIRGLTGELFF. The V gene is TRBV18, the J gene TRBJ2-2, with D tentatively TRBD1 (6 bases). The V gene's germline CDR1 is KGHSH and CDR2 LQKENI. This CDR3 comprises 16 residues. The ends were cut back, 2 bases at V and 4 bases at J, with 14 bases in the middle. Together with reference TRBV18 and TRBJ2-2, the CDR3 gives the full variable domain: NAGVMQNPRHLVRRRGQEARLRCSPMKGHSHVYWYRQLPEEGLKFMVYLQKENIIDESGMPKERFSAEFPKEGPSILRIQQVVRGDSAAYFCASSPSIRGLTGELFFGEGSRLTVL.

The chain couples TRBV30 to TRBJ1-1; D is undetermined. The CDR3 covers 11 residues. Germline V gene data show CDR1 as GTSNPN and CDR2 as SVGIG (reference sequence). V lost 4 bases and J 1 base, leaving 4 bases between the germline ends. The CDR3 DNA reads as TGTGCCTGGAAAACGAACACTGAAGCTTTCTTT. It specifies CAWKTNTEAFF.

The V call is TRBV18, the J call TRBJ2-1; possibly TRBD2 for D (7 bases). Germline loops: CDR1 KGHSH, CDR2 LQKENI. The V end was cut by 11 bases, the J end by 4 bases, with 15 bases between. This CDR3 has 13 residues. The CDR3 DNA follows: TGTGCCGCTCGCGGGGGCCTTTACAATGAGCAGTTCTTC. It translates to CAARGGLYNEQFF.

V gene TRBV25-1 combines with J gene TRBJ1-2; 12 bases line up with TRBD1. V shed 5 bases, J shed 4 bases, and the junction held 5 bases outside the gene matches. This CDR3 contains 15 residues. CDR1 is MGHDK and CDR2 is SYGVNS in the germline V gene. This chain's CDR3 is CASSRDRGLGYGYTF. CDR3 DNA: TGTGCCAGCAGTCGGGACAGGGGGCTTGGCTATGGCTACACCTTC.

The chain has TRBV7-3 and TRBJ2-6; no clear D gene. The germline V gene has CDR1 SGHTA and CDR2 FQGTGA. The CDR3 sequence is 16 residues long. The V end lost 4 bases, the J end lost 4 bases, and 14 bases lay between the germline ends. The CDR3 loop is CASSSIAGYGANVLTF. In nucleotides, the CDR3 is TGTGCCAGCAGCTCTATCGCAGGTTACGGGGCCAACGTCCTGACTTTC.

V and J are TRBV6-6 and TRBJ1-3; D unclear. The V gene lost 7 bases and the J gene lost 3 bases, with 7 bases spanning the gap. Germline assignment: CDR1 MNHNY and CDR2 SVGAGI (reference sequence). The CDR3 is 12 residues long. DNA of the CDR3: TGTGCCAGCACCCTAAGTGGAAACACCATATATTTT. Protein sequence: CASTLSGNTIYF.

The chain combines TRBV6-6 with TRBJ2-3; possibly TRBD1 or TRBD2 for D (7 bases each). The CDR3 length is 14 residues. Germline CDR1 reads MNHNY; CDR2 reads SVGAGI (reference sequence). V gave up 4 bases and J gave up 7 bases, with 15 bases separating them. The DNA for the CDR3 is TGTGCCAGCAGTTTGGGGGACAGCGGGAATACGCAGTATTTT. Amino acid sequence: CASSLGDSGNTQYF.

This clonotype appeared once. The chain combines TRBV20-1 with TRBJ1-6; D gene unclear. With 0 bases removed from V and 8 bases from J, the gap between germline ends came to 8 bases. Germline loops: CDR1 DFQATT, CDR2 SNEGSKA (reference sequence). The CDR3 loop spans 13 amino acids. This CDR3 is CSARDTGYSPLHF. CDR3 coding DNA: TGCAGTGCTAGAGACACGGGTTATTCACCCCTCCACTTT.

This clonotype has only one observation. The chain carries TRBV7-9 and TRBJ1-5, with 8 positions matching TRBD1. This CDR3 has 14 amino acids. Germline V lookup: CDR1 SEHNR, CDR2 FQNEAQ (reference sequence). V shed 6 bases, J shed 3 bases, and the junction held 4 bases outside the gene matches. As DNA, the CDR3 is TGTGCCAGCAGTTCGCAGGGGGCCAATCAGCCCCAGCATTTT. Its translation: CASSSQGANQPQHF.

The rearrangement joins TRBV7-9 to TRBJ2-3, with 8 bases identical to TRBD2. V lost 6 bases to trimming and J lost 1 base; unmatched junction nucleotides: 9. The CDR3 loop spans 16 amino acids. Germline V CDR1 and CDR2: SEHNR, FQNEAQ (reference sequence). CDR3 loop: CASSFPSGYRTDTQYF. The CDR3 DNA is TGTGCCAGCAGTTTTCCTAGCGGGTACCGCACAGATACGCAGTATTTT.

The chain's CDR3 is CASSFKSTDTQYF. CDR3 nucleotides: TGCGCCAGCAGCTTTAAGAGCACAGATACGCAGTATTTT. The V gene is TRBV5-1, the J gene TRBJ2-3; no clear D. This CDR3 spans 13 amino acids. Trimming cost V 2 bases and J 0 bases, with 4 bases left between them. Germline-derived CDR1 and CDR2 are SGHRS and YFSETQ.

The gene calls are TRBV20-1 and TRBJ1-1; TRBD1 matches 9 bases. V lost 1 base to trimming and J lost 1 base; unmatched junction nucleotides: 4. Germline V gives CDR1 DFQATT, CDR2 SNEGSKA (reference sequence). The CDR3 runs 15 residues. DNA for the CDR3: TGCAGTGCTAGAGGGGGGGACAGGGCGAACACTGAAGCTTTCTTT. This encodes CSARGGDRANTEAFF.

The table lists this clonotype with a count of one. V and J are TRBV6-5 and TRBJ2-1; 11 bases fit TRBD2. CDR1 is MNHEY and CDR2 is SVGAGI in the germline V gene. The CDR3 has 16 residues. J was trimmed by 5 bases and V by 0 bases; bases with no gene match: 3. The CDR3 protein is CASSYSSSGGDNEQFF. The CDR3 nucleotides are TGTGCCAGCAGTTACTCGAGTAGCGGGGGGGACAATGAGCAGTTCTTC.

This chain connects TRBV14 to TRBJ1-2; no definite D call. Trimming pared 2 bases from V and 1 base from J, leaving 5 bases between. The CDR3 loop spans 13 amino acids. Germline V gene sequence: CDR1 SGHDN, CDR2 FVKESK. CDR3 sequence: CASSQSVNYGYTF. CDR3 DNA: TGTGCCAGCAGCCAATCAGTTAACTATGGCTACACCTTC.